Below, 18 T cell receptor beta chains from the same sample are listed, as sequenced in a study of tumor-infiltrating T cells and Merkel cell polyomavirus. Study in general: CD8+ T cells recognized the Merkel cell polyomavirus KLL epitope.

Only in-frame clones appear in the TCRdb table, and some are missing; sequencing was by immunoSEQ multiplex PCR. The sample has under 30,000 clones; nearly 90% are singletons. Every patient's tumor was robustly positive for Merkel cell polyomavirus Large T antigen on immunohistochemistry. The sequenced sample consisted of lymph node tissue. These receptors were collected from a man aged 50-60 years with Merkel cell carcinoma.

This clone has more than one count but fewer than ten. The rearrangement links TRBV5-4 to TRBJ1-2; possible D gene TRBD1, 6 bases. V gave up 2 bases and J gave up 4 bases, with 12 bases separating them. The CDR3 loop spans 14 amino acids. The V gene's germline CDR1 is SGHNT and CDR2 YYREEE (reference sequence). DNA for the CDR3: TGTGCCAGCAGCTTAGGGGGTGATATCTATGGCTACACCTTC. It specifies CASSLGGDIYGYTF.

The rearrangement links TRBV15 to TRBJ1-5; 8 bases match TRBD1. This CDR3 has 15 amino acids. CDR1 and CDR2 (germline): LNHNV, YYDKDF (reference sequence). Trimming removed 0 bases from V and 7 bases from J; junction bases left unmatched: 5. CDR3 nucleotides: TGTGCCACCAGCAGAGATCCCAGGGGGCAACAGCCCCAGCATTTT. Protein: CATSRDPRGQQPQHF.

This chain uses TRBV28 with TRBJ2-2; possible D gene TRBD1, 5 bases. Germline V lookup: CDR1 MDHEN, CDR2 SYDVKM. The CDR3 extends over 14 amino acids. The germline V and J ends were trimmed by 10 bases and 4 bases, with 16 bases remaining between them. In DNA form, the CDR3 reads TGTGCCACCTGTTTAGGGGCGGCCACCGGGGAGCTGTTTTTT. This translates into CATCLGAATGELFF.

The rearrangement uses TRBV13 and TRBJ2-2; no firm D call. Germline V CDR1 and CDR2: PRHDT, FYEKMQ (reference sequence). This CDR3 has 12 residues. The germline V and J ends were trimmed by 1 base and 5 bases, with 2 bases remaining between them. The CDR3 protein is CASSLATGELFF. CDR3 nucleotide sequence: TGTGCCAGCAGCTTAGCTACCGGGGAGCTGTTTTTT.

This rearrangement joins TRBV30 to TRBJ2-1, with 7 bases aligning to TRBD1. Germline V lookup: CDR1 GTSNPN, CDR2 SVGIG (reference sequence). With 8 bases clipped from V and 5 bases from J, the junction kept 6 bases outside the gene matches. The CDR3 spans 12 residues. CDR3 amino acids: CAHRDSHNEQFF. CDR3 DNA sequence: TGTGCCCATCGGGACAGTCACAATGAGCAGTTCTTC.

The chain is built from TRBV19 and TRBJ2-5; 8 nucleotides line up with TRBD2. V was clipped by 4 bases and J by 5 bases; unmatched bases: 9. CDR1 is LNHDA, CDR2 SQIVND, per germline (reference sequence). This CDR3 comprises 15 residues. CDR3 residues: CASSNLGSGSETQYF. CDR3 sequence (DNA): TGTGCCAGTAGTAACCTGGGGAGCGGGAGTGAGACCCAGTACTTC.

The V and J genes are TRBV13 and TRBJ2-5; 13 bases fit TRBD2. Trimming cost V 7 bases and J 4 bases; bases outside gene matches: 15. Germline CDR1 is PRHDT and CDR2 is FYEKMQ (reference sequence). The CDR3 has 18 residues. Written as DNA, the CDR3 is TGTGCCAGCACACCCACTGGACTAGCGGGGGTCCAGAGAGAGACCCAGTACTTC. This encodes CASTPTGLAGVQRETQYF.

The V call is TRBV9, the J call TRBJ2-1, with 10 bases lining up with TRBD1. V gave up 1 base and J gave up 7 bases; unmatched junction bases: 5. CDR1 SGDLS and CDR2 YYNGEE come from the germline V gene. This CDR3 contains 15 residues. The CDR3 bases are TGTGCCAGCAGCGTACGCGGGACAGGGGATAATGAGCAGTTCTTC. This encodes CASSVRGTGDNEQFF.

The chain's CDR3 is CASSFGLGVTGELFF. CDR3 DNA sequence: TGCGCCAGCAGCTTCGGACTAGGGGTCACCGGGGAGCTGTTTTTT. The chain recombines TRBV5-1 with TRBJ2-2, with 7 bases fitting TRBD2. Germline values: CDR1 SGHRS, CDR2 YFSETQ. V shed 2 bases, J shed 4 bases, and the junction held 5 bases outside the gene matches. The CDR3 is 15 amino acids. Full variable domain (rest looked up from reference TRBV5-1 and TRBJ2-2): KAGVTQTPRYLIKTRGQQVTLSCSPISGHRSVSWYQQTPGQGLQFLFEYFSETQRNKGNFPGRFSGRQFSNSRSEMNVSTLELGDSALYLCASSFGLGVTGELFFGEGSRLTVL.

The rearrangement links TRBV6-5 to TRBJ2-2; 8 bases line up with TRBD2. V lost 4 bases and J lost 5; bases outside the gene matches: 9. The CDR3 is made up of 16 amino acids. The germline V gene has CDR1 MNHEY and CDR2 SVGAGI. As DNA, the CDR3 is TGTGCCAGCAGTTGGACGTTTAGCGGGACGACCGGGGAGCTGTTTTTT. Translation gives CASSWTFSGTTGELFF.

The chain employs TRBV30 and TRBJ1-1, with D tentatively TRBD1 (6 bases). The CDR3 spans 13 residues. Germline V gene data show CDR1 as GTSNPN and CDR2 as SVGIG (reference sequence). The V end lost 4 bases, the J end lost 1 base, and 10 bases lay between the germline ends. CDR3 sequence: CAWIRRGNTEAFF. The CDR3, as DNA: TGTGCCTGGATCCGCAGGGGGAACACTGAAGCTTTCTTT.

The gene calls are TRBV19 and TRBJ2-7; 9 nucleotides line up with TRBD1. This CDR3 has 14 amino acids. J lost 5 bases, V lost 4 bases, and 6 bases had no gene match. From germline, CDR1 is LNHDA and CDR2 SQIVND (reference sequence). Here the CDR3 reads CASSSRDRANEQYF. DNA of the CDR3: TGTGCCAGTAGTAGCCGGGACAGGGCTAACGAGCAGTACTTC.

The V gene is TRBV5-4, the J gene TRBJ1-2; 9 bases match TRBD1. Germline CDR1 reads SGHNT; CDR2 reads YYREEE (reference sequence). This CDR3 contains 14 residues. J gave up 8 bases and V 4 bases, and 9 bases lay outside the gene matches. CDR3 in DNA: TGTGCCAGCAGCCCCGGGACAGGGTTAGAGGGCTACACCTTC. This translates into CASSPGTGLEGYTF. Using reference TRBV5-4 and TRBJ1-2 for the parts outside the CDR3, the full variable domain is ETGVTQSPTHLIKTRGQQVTLRCSSQSGHNTVSWYQQALGQGPQFIFQYYREEENGRGNFPPRFSGLQFPNYSSELNVNALELDDSALYLCASSPGTGLEGYTFGSGTRLTVV.

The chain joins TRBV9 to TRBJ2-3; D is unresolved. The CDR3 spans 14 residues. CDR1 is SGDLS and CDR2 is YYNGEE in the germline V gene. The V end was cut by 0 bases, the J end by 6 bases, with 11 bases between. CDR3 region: CASSVVPGGDTQYF. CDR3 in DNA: TGTGCCAGCAGCGTAGTACCGGGTGGGGATACGCAGTATTTT. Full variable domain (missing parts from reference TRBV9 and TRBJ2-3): DSGVTQTPKHLITATGQRVTLRCSPRSGDLSVYWYQQSLDQGLQFLIQYYNGEERAKGNILERFSAQQFPDLHSELNLSSLELGDSALYFCASSVVPGGDTQYFGPGTRLTVL.

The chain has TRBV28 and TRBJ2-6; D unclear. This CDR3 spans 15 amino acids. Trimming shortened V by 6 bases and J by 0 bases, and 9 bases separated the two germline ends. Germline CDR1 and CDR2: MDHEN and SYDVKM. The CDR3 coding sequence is TGTGCCAGCAGCCCGCCCTACTCTGGGGCCAACGTCCTGACTTTC. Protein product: CASSPPYSGANVLTF. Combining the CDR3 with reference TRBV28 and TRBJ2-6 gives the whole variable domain DVKVTQSSRYLVKRTGEKVFLECVQDMDHENMFWYRQDPGLGLRLIYFSYDVKMKEKGDIPEGYSVSREKKERFSLILESASTNQTSMYLCASSPPYSGANVLTFGAGSRLTVL.

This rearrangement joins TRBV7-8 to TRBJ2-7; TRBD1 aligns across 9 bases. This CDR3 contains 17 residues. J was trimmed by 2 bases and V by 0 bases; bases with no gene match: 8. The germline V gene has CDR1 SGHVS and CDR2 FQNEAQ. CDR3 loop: CASSLASGQGGAYEQYF. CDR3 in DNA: TGTGCCAGCAGCTTAGCGTCGGGACAGGGAGGGGCCTACGAGCAGTACTTC.

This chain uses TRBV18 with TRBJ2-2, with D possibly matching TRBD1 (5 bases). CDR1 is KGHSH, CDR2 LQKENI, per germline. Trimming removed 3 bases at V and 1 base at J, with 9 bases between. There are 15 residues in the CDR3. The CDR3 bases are TGTGCCAGCTCACCTGCAAGGGGGAACACCGGGGAGCTGTTTTTT. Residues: CASSPARGNTGELFF.

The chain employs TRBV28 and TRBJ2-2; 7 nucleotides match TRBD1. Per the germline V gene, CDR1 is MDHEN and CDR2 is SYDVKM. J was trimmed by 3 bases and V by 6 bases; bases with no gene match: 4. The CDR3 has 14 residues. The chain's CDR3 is CASSRQGYTGELFF. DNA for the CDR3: TGTGCCAGCAGCAGACAGGGATACACCGGGGAGCTGTTTTTT.